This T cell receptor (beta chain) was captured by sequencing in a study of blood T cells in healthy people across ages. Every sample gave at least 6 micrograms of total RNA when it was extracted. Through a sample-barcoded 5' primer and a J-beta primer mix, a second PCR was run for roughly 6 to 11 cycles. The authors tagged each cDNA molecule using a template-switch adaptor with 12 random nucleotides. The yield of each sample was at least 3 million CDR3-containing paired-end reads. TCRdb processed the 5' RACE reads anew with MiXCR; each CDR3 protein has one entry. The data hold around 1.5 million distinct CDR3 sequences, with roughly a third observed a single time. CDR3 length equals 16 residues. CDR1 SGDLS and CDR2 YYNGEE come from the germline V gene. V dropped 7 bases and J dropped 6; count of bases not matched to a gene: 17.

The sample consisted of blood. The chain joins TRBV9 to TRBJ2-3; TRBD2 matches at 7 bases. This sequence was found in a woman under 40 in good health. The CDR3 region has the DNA TGTGCCAGCTCGCTTTATAGGGAGGGCTCGGCGGATACGCAGTATTTT. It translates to CASSLYREGSADTQYF.